The sequence of this TCR beta chain was determined in a study of identical twins. Study-wide results and caveats: Excess low generation probability was seen in twin-shared out-of-frame alpha sequences. Memory repertoires showed no such pattern, whereas abundant cord blood beta clonotypes carried fewer insertions.

Each CDR3 protein is one row after TCRdb ran MiXCR on the 5' RACE reads. Here the sample spans 450,000 or so distinct CDR3 sequences, 13% to 15% being singletons. This clonotype was seen a few times. Its antigen remains unidentified. V lost 3 bases, J lost 7 bases, and 13 bases lay in between. The CDR3 spans 13 residues. Germline CDR1 is SNHLY and CDR2 is FYNNEI. These data were also reused for a study on yellow fever vaccine responses in identical twins.

Sequencing was performed on CD4+ T cells sorted from blood. This sequence was found in a woman between 18 and 29 years old in good health. The V call is TRBV2, the J call TRBJ2-7; D is possibly TRBD2 (5 bases). CDR3 residues: CASSEVGPGEQYF. CDR3 DNA: TGTGCCAGCAGTGAGGTAGGACCGGGAGAGCAGTACTTC. The complete variable domain, with remaining parts taken from reference TRBV2 and TRBJ2-7, reads EPEVTQTPSHQVTQMGQEVILRCVPISNHLYFYWYRQILGQKVEFLVSFYNNEISEKSEIFDDQFSVERPDGSNFTLKIRSTKLEDSAMYFCASSEVGPGEQYFGPGTRLTVT.